The present entry profiles one TCR beta chain with its context. The germline V gene encodes CDR1 KGHSH and CDR2 LQKENI. CDR3 size: 13 residues. Deletions cut 3 bases from V and 4 bases from J, with 9 bases between. The record originates from a study of blood T cell repertoires in COVID-19. Authors' data handling: For nucleated cells, counts were estimated from reference gene primer amplification. Assay: immunoSEQ multiplex PCR; the TCRdb copy retains only in-frame clones and omits some. V and J calls and clone size are those listed in that table; D and trimming were worked out from the DNA. The sample consists of around 110,000 clones, almost 85% of them appearing once.

The TCR originated in a man aged 70 or older with active or convalescent COVID-19. The material sequenced was peripheral blood. The genes are TRBV18 and TRBJ1-1; D is possibly TRBD1 (6 bases). The CDR3 is CASSPGASTEAFF. The CDR3 DNA reads TGTGCCAGCTCACCGGGGGCATCCACTGAAGCTTTCTTT.